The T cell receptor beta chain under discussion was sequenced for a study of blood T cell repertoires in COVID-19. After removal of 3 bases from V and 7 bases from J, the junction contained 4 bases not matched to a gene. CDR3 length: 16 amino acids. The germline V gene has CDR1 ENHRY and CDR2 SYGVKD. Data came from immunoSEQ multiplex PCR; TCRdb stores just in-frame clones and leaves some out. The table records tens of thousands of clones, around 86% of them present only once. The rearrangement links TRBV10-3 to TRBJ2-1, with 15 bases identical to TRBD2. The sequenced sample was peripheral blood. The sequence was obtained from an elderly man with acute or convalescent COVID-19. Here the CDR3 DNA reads TGTGCCATCAGTGAAAGGACTAGCGGGAGGGTGAATGAGCAGTTCTTC. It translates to CAISERTSGRVNEQFF.